This T cell receptor (beta chain) was identified in a study of vaccination and CD4 T cells after COVID-19. For the study at large: Median time from second vaccine dose to sampling was roughly 65 days (14 to 241).

The V and J ends lost 8 bases and 5 bases respectively, with 15 bases between them. This CDR3 region has 14 residues. CDR1 and CDR2 (germline): MNHNS, SASEGT. The Oncomine TCR Beta short-read assay was what sequenced the DNA obtained from cultured CD4+ T cells. TCRdb itself ran the PCR reads through MiXCR, one entry per CDR3 protein. The repertoire includes 15,000 to 20,000 distinct CDR3 sequences, approximately 70% of them detected once, and about a sixth sits in the top ten. Treatment noted: roughly ten-day PBMC culture with coronavirus spike peptide pools or control peptides (ViraFEST assay). As to this clonotype: What it binds is unknown.

V is TRBV6-1 and J is TRBJ2-2; D may match TRBD1 or TRBD2 (5 bases each). The TCR comes from a human donor who had recovered from COVID-19. The material sequenced was CD4+ T cells from blood, cultured in vitro. The CDR3 spells CASVRGWGTGELFF. DNA of the CDR3: TGTGCCAGCGTCCGAGGTTGGGGGACCGGGGAGCTGTTTTTT.